This passage covers 11 T cell receptor beta chains from one sample sequenced in a study of human CD4 T cells and Enterobacteriaceae. Profiled with immunoSEQ multiplex PCR; TCRdb holds only in-frame clones, not every one. This table has roughly 28,000 clones, approximately 80% appearing once. Memory CD4+ T cells were sorted as all CD4+ cells except CD45RA+CCR7+CD95- naive cells, over 95% pure. Sequencing was carried out using memory CD4+ T cells from blood. Receptors were obtained from a human donor in good health.

In its sample, this clone was seen a few times. This chain links TRBV7-6 with TRBJ2-1, with D perhaps matching TRBD1 (6 bases). This CDR3 contains 15 residues. Germline loops: CDR1 SGHVS, CDR2 FNYEAQ. The V gene lost 5 bases and the J gene lost 4 bases, with 15 bases spanning the gap. DNA for the CDR3: TGTGCCAGCAGCAAATCCGGGACAAAATACAATGAGCAGTTCTTC. It translates to CASSKSGTKYNEQFF. Variable domain in full (rest from reference TRBV7-6 and TRBJ2-1): GAGVSQSPRYKVTKRGQDVALRCDPISGHVSLYWYRQALGQGPEFLTYFNYEAQQDKSGLPNDRFSAERPEGSISTLTIQRTEQRDSAMYRCASSKSGTKYNEQFFGPGTRLTVL.

The CDR3 coding sequence is TGTGCCAGCTCACCAAACACAGGGTTTGAAGCTTTCTTT. This translates into CASSPNTGFEAFF. V usage is TRBV18 and J usage is TRBJ1-1; possibly TRBD1 for D (6 bases). Germline lookup yields CDR1 KGHSH and CDR2 LQKENI. V shed 2 bases and J shed 7 bases, with 11 bases lying between them. This CDR3 is built from 13 residues.

The chain has TRBV11-3 and TRBJ1-5; 7 positions match TRBD1. V shed 1 base and J 1 base; nucleotides not matched to a gene: 13. This CDR3 is built from 19 residues. The germline gives CDR1 SGHNT, CDR2 YENEEA. This CDR3 is CASSLVRTGPLRSNQPQHF. The CDR3 DNA sequence: TGTGCCAGCAGCTTAGTGAGGACAGGACCTTTGAGGAGCAATCAGCCCCAGCATTTT.

The rearrangement links TRBV19 to TRBJ2-3; D might be TRBD2 (6 bases). Trimming removed 6 bases from V and 1 base from J, with 17 bases in between. The germline CDR1 and CDR2 sequences are LNHDA and SQIVND (reference sequence). The CDR3 is 16 residues long. This chain's CDR3 is CASSDWRGVGTDTQYF. The CDR3 DNA follows: TGTGCCAGTAGCGACTGGCGGGGAGTGGGCACAGATACGCAGTATTTT.

This chain joins TRBV4-1 and TRBJ1-2; 7 nucleotides line up with TRBD1. The CDR3 consists of 16 residues. Per germline, CDR1 MGHRA and CDR2 YSYEKL. V was pared by 1 base and J by 6 bases, with 11 bases of the junction left unmatched. For the CDR3, the DNA is TGCGCCAGCAGCCAAGCCGTGAGACAGGGTCGCAATGGCTACACCTTC. It codes for CASSQAVRQGRNGYTF.

This chain links TRBV6-5 with TRBJ2-7, with a tentative D call TRBD1 (6 bases). The CDR3 is 12 residues long. In germline, CDR1 is MNHEY, CDR2 SVGAGI. Trimming cost V 8 bases and J 3 bases, with 11 bases left between them. CDR3 protein: CASGGDNYEQYF. CDR3 DNA sequence: TGTGCCAGCGGTGGGGACAACTACGAGCAGTACTTC.

The chain carries TRBV19 and TRBJ2-4, with 9 bases identical to TRBD1. The trim removed 4 bases at V and 5 bases at J, leaving 12 bases unmatched. CDR1 is LNHDA, CDR2 SQIVND, per germline (reference sequence). This CDR3 spans 17 amino acids. CDR3 sequence reads: CASSNPQGALTENIQYF. The CDR3 DNA reads TGTGCCAGTAGTAATCCACAGGGGGCGTTAACTGAAAACATTCAGTACTTC.

The rearrangement links TRBV25-1 to TRBJ2-5; D may be TRBD1 or TRBD2 (5 bases each). CDR1 is MGHDK and CDR2 is SYGVNS in the germline V gene. The CDR3 spans 14 residues. V lost 2 bases and J 0 bases, leaving 7 bases between the germline ends. CDR3 bases: TGTGCCAGCAGTGAAGGGGGTGACCAAGAGACCCAGTACTTC. This translates into CASSEGGDQETQYF. Filled out from reference TRBV25-1 and TRBJ2-5, the complete variable domain reads EADIYQTPRYLVIGTGKKITLECSQTMGHDKMYWYQQDPGMELHLIHYSYGVNSTEKGDLSSESTVSRIRTEHFPLTLESARPSHTSQYLCASSEGGDQETQYFGPGTRLLVL.

The rearrangement uses TRBV20-1 and TRBJ2-7; TRBD2 matches 7 bases. In germline, CDR1 is DFQATT, CDR2 SNEGSKA (reference sequence). The CDR3 runs to 10 residues. DNA of the CDR3: TGCAGCGCTTCAGCGGGGGAGCAGTACTTC. Its protein is CSASAGEQYF.

The V call is TRBV6-5, the J call TRBJ2-3; 13 positions match TRBD2. Germline CDR1 is MNHEY and CDR2 is SVGAGI. V was pared by 7 bases and J by 3 bases, with 4 bases of the junction left unmatched. The CDR3 has 15 amino acids. The chain's CDR3 is CASTQTSGRTDTQYF. DNA of the CDR3: TGTGCCAGCACTCAGACTAGCGGGAGGACAGATACGCAGTATTTT.

The chain joins TRBV7-8 to TRBJ1-4, with 9 bases that match TRBD1. This CDR3 contains 16 residues. Trimming at V came to 6 bases and at J to 7 bases, leaving 12 bases not matched to a gene. Looked up from germline, CDR1 is SGHVS and CDR2 is FQNEAQ. CDR3 sequence reads: CASSFTLDRGGEKLFF. CDR3 nucleotides: TGTGCCAGCAGTTTCACGCTGGACAGGGGAGGTGAAAAACTGTTTTTT. Drawing the rest from reference TRBV7-8 and TRBJ1-4, the complete variable domain is GAGVSQSPRYKVAKRGQDVALRCDPISGHVSLFWYQQALGQGPEFLTYFQNEAQLDKSGLPSDRFFAERPEGSVSTLKIQRTQQEDSAVYLCASSFTLDRGGEKLFFGSGTQLSVL.